The entry below describes one T cell receptor beta chain. TCRdb keeps only in-frame clones here, not all; method: immunoSEQ multiplex PCR. The sample holds some 260,000 clones; roughly 84% are singletons and the top ten take about 3.4%. The sample is drawn from a study of blood T cell repertoires in COVID-19. This CDR3 contains 14 residues. V was shortened by 3 bases and J by 6 bases, with 15 bases between the two germline ends. Germline CDR1 and CDR2: LGHDT and YNNKEL (reference sequence). This sequence joins TRBV3-1 (or the pseudogene TRBV3-2) and TRBJ2-7; D perhaps matches TRBD1 (6 bases). The sequence was collected from a woman aged 18-29 years with acute or convalescent COVID-19. The sequenced sample was peripheral blood. CDR3 region: CASSHQDSPLEQYF. The CDR3 DNA follows: TGTGCCAGCAGCCACCAGGACAGCCCACTCGAGCAGTACTTC.